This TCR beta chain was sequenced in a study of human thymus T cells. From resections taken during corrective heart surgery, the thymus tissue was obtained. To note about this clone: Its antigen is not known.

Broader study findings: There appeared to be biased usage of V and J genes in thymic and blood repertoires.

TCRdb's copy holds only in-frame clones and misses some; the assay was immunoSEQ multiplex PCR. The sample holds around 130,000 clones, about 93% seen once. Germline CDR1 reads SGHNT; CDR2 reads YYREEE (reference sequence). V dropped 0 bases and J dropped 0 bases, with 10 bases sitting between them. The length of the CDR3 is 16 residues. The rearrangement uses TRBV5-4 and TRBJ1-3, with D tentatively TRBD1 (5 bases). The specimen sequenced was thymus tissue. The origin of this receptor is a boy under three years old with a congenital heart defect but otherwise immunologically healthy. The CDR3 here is CASSLDPGSSGNTIYF. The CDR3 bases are TGTGCCAGCAGCTTGGATCCAGGGAGCTCTGGAAACACCATATATTTT.